The 5 T cell receptor beta chains given below trace back to one sample, sequenced in a study of blood T cell repertoires in COVID-19. Method: immunoSEQ multiplex PCR; TCRdb's copy keeps in-frame clones and lacks some. Among tens of thousands of clones listed, 92% were seen once. The source material was peripheral blood. Source of these receptors: a woman between 55 and 75 years old with active COVID-19.

The chain uses TRBV3-1 (or the pseudogene TRBV3-2) and TRBJ2-7, with D possibly matching TRBD1 (6 bases). The germline gives CDR1 LGHDT, CDR2 YNNKEL (reference sequence). V lost 0 bases to trimming and J lost 5 bases, with 14 bases between them. The CDR3 covers 15 residues. The CDR3 bases are TGTGCCAGCAGCCAAGAAGGGACAAGAGGCAACGAGCAGTACTTC. It specifies CASSQEGTRGNEQYF.

The J gene is TRBJ2-5, the V gene TRBV9; tentatively, D is TRBD1 (7 bases). CDR3 length: 15 amino acids. V lost 4 bases and J lost 5, with 18 bases in between. The germline V gene encodes CDR1 SGDLS and CDR2 YYNGEE. The CDR3 region has the DNA TGTGCCAGCAGCCGGCGGGACAGCGAGGCGGAGACCCAGTACTTC. Its protein is CASSRRDSEAETQYF.

The chain links TRBV2 to TRBJ1-5; D gene uncertain. This CDR3 has 13 residues. V lost 6 bases, J lost 4 bases, and 10 bases lay in between. Germline values: CDR1 SNHLY, CDR2 FYNNEI. The DNA of the CDR3 is TGTGCCAGCAGACGAGAGGAAAATCAGCCCCAGCATTTT. Translating gives CASRREENQPQHF. Full variable domain (remainder filled in from reference TRBV2 and TRBJ1-5): EPEVTQTPSHQVTQMGQEVILRCVPISNHLYFYWYRQILGQKVEFLVSFYNNEISEKSEIFDDQFSVERPDGSNFTLKIRSTKLEDSAMYFCASRREENQPQHFGDGTRLSIL.

This clone was seen more than once but under ten times. This chain uses TRBV6-5 with TRBJ1-4; 10 nucleotides line up with TRBD1. This CDR3 region has 14 residues. Looked up from germline, CDR1 is MNHEY and CDR2 is SVGAGI. The trim removed 7 bases at V and 7 bases at J, leaving 6 bases unmatched. The CDR3 region is CASIRDRGGEKLFF. The CDR3 DNA sequence: TGTGCCAGCATTCGGGACAGGGGAGGTGAAAAACTGTTTTTT.

This chain connects TRBV24-1 to TRBJ2-2; a weak D match, TRBD1 (6 bases). Germline values: CDR1 KGHDR, CDR2 SFDVKD. The CDR3 length is 14 residues. V was pared by 6 bases and J by 5 bases, with 12 bases between. The CDR3 region has the DNA TGTGCCACCAGTAGGCAGGGGAAAACCGGGGAGCTGTTTTTT. Protein: CATSRQGKTGELFF.